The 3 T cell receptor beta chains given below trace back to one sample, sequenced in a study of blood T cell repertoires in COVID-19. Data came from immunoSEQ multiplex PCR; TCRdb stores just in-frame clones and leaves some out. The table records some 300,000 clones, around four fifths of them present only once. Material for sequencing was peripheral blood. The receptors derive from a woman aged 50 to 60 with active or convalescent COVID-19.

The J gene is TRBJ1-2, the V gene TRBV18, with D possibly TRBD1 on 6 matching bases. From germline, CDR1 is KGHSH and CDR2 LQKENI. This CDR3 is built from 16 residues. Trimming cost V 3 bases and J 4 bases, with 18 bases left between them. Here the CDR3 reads CASSPPDGTIIYGYTF. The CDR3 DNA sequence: TGTGCCAGCTCACCTCCGGACGGGACAATAATCTATGGCTACACCTTC.

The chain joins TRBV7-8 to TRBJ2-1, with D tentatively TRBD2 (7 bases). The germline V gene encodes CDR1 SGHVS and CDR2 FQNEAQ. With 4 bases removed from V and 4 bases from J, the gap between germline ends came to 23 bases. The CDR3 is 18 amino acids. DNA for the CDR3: TGTGCCAGCAGCTCACTACTCCGGACAAGGGGGGGATACAATGAGCAGTTCTTC. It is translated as CASSSLLRTRGGYNEQFF.

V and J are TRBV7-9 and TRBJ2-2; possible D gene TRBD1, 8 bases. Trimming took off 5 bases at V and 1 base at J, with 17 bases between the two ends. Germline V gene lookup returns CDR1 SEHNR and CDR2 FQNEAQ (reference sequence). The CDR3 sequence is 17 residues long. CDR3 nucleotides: TGTGCCAGCAGCCCACAGGGGGGGCGGATGAACACCGGGGAGCTGTTTTTT. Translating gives CASSPQGGRMNTGELFF. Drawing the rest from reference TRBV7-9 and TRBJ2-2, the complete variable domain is DTGVSQNPRHKITKRGQNVTFRCDPISEHNRLYWYRQTLGQGPEFLTYFQNEAQLEKSRLLSDRFSAERPKGSFSTLEIQRTEQGDSAMYLCASSPQGGRMNTGELFFGEGSRLTVL.